This TCR beta chain is drawn from a study of T-cell reconstitution after alpha-beta-depleted transplantation in children. Study-wide results and caveats: At around two months after transplant, the alpha-beta T cells were reportedly derived from several hundred expanded clones that came from non-depleted graft cells. Newly produced T cells mostly accounted for T-cell counts and diversity one year post-transplant. Surviving recipient T cells and thymic progenitors produced the high day-60 TCRbeta diversity seen in some patients.

CDR1 is SGHTA and CDR2 is FQGNSA in the germline V gene. The ends lost 6 bases at V and 1 base at J; junction bases unmatched: 21. This CDR3 contains 21 residues. It was with unique molecular identifiers that the TCRbeta library was prepared. Each CDR3 protein gets one entry after TCRdb re-called the PCR reads with MiXCR. The sample shows 400,000 to 550,000 distinct CDR3 sequences, roughly 10% of them seen only once. This clonotype was recorded a few times. Its specificity is unknown. The receptor was isolated from a child younger than 10 with inherited bone marrow failure, due to receive a stem cell transplant. The V and J genes are TRBV7-2 and TRBJ2-2; 9 bases agree with TRBD2. The material sequenced was PBMCs, taken before TCRalphabeta/CD19-depleted stem cell transplant. Written as DNA, the CDR3 is TGTGCCAGCAGTAAAACGGCGGGGCTAGCGGGAATCGAGGGGAACACCGGGGAGCTGTTTTTT. Its translation is CASSKTAGLAGIEGNTGELFF.